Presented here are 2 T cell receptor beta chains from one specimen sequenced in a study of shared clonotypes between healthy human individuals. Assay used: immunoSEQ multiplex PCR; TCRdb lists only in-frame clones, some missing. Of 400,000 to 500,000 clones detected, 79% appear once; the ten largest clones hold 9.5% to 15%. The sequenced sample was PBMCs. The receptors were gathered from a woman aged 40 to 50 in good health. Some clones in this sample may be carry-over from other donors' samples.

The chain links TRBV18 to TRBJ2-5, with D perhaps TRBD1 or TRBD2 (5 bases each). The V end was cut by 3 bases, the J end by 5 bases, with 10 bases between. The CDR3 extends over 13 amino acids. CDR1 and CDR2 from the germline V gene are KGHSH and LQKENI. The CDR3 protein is CASSPPGDETQYF. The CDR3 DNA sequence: TGTGCCAGCTCACCTCCCGGGGACGAGACCCAGTACTTC.

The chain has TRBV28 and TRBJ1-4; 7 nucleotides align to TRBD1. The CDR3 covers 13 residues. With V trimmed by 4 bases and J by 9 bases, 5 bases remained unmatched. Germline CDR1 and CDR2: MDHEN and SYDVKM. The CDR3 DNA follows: TGTGCCAGCAGTTGGTCGACAGGGCAAAAACTGTTTTTT. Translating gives CASSWSTGQKLFF.